One TCR beta chain is described in this entry. Its antigen is still unknown. It was by 5' RACE with UMI labels that the TRB cDNA libraries were prepared. Using the 5' RACE reads, TCRdb records one entry per CDR3 protein without DNA. In all, the sample yields 150,000 or so distinct CDR3 sequences. Triplicate sorts of some 300,000 cells per CD8+ subset. The source of the sample is a study of CXCR3-negative and CXCR3-positive naive CD8 T cells. CDR3 length equals 14 residues. Germline V gives CDR1 MNHEY, CDR2 SMNVEV (reference sequence). Findings and caveats of the study: Memory cells showed distinct TRBV-TRBJ patterns, while the two naive subsets matched. Cryopreserved cells partially lost CXCR3 expression, and fresh PBMCs were used in most assays. A higher hydrophobicity marked the TRB CDR3s of CXCR3-positive naive cells versus CXCR3-negative naive cells. Naive subsets had comparable surface CD5, so TRB CDR3 properties gauged TCR strength.

The chain combines TRBV27 with TRBJ2-7; TCRdb designates TRBD1, a call that cannot be tested without DNA. The sample was naive CXCR3+ CD8+ T cells from blood. Subset defined: CD45RO-CCR7+CD27+CD95- naive CD8+ T cells expressing CXCR3 (TNR3+). The clonotype comes from a human donor in good health. Some clones in this sample may be carry-over from other donors' samples. The CDR3 is CASSASGFLYEQYF.